Shown below are 14 T cell receptor beta chains from a single sample sequenced in a study of metastatic and nonmetastatic thyroid tumors. TCRdb re-called the PCR reads with MiXCR. The sample comprises 5,500 or so clones, less than 35% of which are singletons, and under 30% rests with the top ten. Nobody among the patients had been given any treatment before thyroid surgery. Specimen: adjacent normal tissue. These receptors originate from a female donor with papillary thyroid cancer or a benign thyroid nodule (not recorded which). Some clones in this sample may be carry-over from other donors' samples.

This clone was counted once. At one end, the junction sequence differs from germline, possibly due to a read error. The chain joins TRBV7-2 to TRBJ2-7; no definite D call. There are 14 residues in the CDR3. Germline lookup yields CDR1 SGHTA and CDR2 FQGNSA. The CDR3 protein is CASSLGCGSYEQCF. The CDR3 coding sequence is TGTGCCAGCAGCTTAGGGTGCGGTAGCTACGAGCAGTGCTTC.

The V gene is TRBV2, the J gene TRBJ1-6; maybe TRBD1 (5 bases). This CDR3 has 16 amino acids. The V gene's germline CDR1 is SNHLY and CDR2 FYNNEI. V dropped 2 bases and J dropped 9 bases, with 17 bases sitting between them. The CDR3: CASSETGRARGSPLHF. CDR3 nucleotides: TGTGCCAGCAGTGAAACGGGCAGGGCAAGAGGTTCACCCCTCCACTTT.

This clone was seen a few times. This sequence may be a read error, since a much larger clone differs from it by one base. V and J are TRBV2 and TRBJ2-5, with unresolved D. CDR3 length: 13 residues. Germline lookup yields CDR1 SNHLY and CDR2 FYNNEI. CDR3 in DNA: TGTGCCAGCAGTGGACGTCAGCAGGAGACCAAGTACTTC. Translated: CASSGRQQETKYF. The full variable domain, with the rest looked up from reference TRBV2 and TRBJ2-5, is EPEVTQTPSHQVTQMGQEVILRCVPISNHLYFYWYRQILGQKVEFLVSFYNNEISEKSEIFDDQFSVERPDGSNFTLKIRSTKLEDSAMYFCASSGRQQETKYFGPGTRLLVL.

This clone ranks as medium-sized. J is TRBJ1-6 and V is TRBV7-8; D is undetermined. This CDR3 has 15 amino acids. Trimming stripped 3 bases from V and 5 bases from J, with 11 bases between. Germline V gene sequence: CDR1 SGHVS, CDR2 FQNEAQ. The CDR3 here is CASSFALGNNSPLHF. In DNA, the CDR3 is TGTGCCAGCAGCTTTGCCTTGGGGAATAATTCACCCCTCCACTTT. Looking up the rest from reference TRBV7-8 and TRBJ1-6 gives the full variable domain: GAGVSQSPRYKVAKRGQDVALRCDPISGHVSLFWYQQALGQGPEFLTYFQNEAQLDKSGLPSDRFFAERPEGSVSTLKIQRTQQEDSAVYLCASSFALGNNSPLHFGNGTRLTVT.

Of note for this clone: A much more abundant neighbour one base away suggests this may be a read error. This chain uses TRBV27 with TRBJ1-5, with TRBD1 as a possible D gene (5 bases). From germline, CDR1 is MNHEY and CDR2 SMNVEV (reference sequence). Trimming took off 6 bases at V and 0 bases at J, with 9 bases between the two ends. CDR3 length: 14 residues. In DNA, the CDR3 is TGTGCCAGCAGGCGAGGGGATAGCAATCAGCCCCAGCATTTT. Its protein is CASRRGDSNQPQHF.

The V gene is TRBV29-1, the J gene TRBJ2-2; TRBD1 or TRBD2 may be the D gene (5 bases each). Per the germline V gene, CDR1 is SQVTM and CDR2 is ANQGSEA. Deletions cut 1 base from V and 6 bases from J, with 6 bases between. This CDR3 has 12 amino acids. The CDR3 DNA follows: TGCAGCGTTGAAGGGGGGTCCGGGGAGCTGTTTTTT. This translates into CSVEGGSGELFF.

This chain connects TRBV5-1 to TRBJ2-1; 16 bases match TRBD2. Germline lookup yields CDR1 SGHRS and CDR2 YFSETQ. The V and J ends lost 2 bases and 1 base, in that order; junction bases with no gene match: 3. The CDR3 spans 18 residues. DNA for the CDR3: TGCGCCAGCAGCTTCTTGGGACTAGCGGGAGGGTCCTACAATGAGCAGTTCTTC. Residues: CASSFLGLAGGSYNEQFF.

This clone was observed at least ten times. The chain combines TRBV7-2 with TRBJ2-5; 10 bases are shared with TRBD2. Per the germline V gene, CDR1 is SGHTA and CDR2 is FQGNSA. The CDR3 is 15 residues long. J gave up 2 bases and V 2 bases, and 2 bases lay outside the gene matches. The CDR3 DNA reads TGTGCCAGCAGCTTATCTAGCGGGGGTCAAGAGACCCAGTACTTC. This codes for CASSLSSGGQETQYF.

In DNA form, the CDR3 reads TGCAGTGCTAGTCCCCAGGCAGTTTACTATGGCTACACCTTC. This gives the protein CSASPQAVYYGYTF. The V gene is TRBV20-1, the J gene TRBJ1-2; D call uncertain. This CDR3 has 14 residues. Germline values: CDR1 DFQATT, CDR2 SNEGSKA (reference sequence). Deletions cut 3 bases from V and 3 bases from J, with 14 bases between.

There are a few counts of this clone. The chain recombines TRBV19 with TRBJ2-1; TRBD2 agrees at 10 bases. The CDR3 contains 15 residues. Germline-derived CDR1 and CDR2 are LNHDA and SQIVND (reference sequence). With 3 bases clipped from V and 8 bases from J, the junction kept 7 bases outside the gene matches. DNA of the CDR3: TGTGCCAGTAGTATTGGACTAGCGGCACCCGATGAGCAGTTCTTC. Translating gives CASSIGLAAPDEQFF. Full variable domain (missing parts from reference TRBV19 and TRBJ2-1): DGGITQSPKYLFRKEGQNVTLSCEQNLNHDAMYWYRQDPGQGLRLIYYSQIVNDFQKGDIAEGYSVSREKKESFPLTVTSAQKNPTAFYLCASSIGLAAPDEQFFGPGTRLTVL.

A few counts support this clone. This sequence joins TRBV7-2 and TRBJ1-5; TRBD1 matches 8 bases. Germline V gene sequence: CDR1 SGHTA, CDR2 FQGNSA. The CDR3 has 15 residues. The V segment lost 6 bases and the J segment 7 bases; nucleotides outside the gene matches: 11. CDR3 loop: CASSRRQGACQPQHF. The CDR3 DNA reads as TGTGCCAGCAGTCGTAGGCAGGGGGCATGCCAGCCCCAGCATTTT.

Remarks on this clone: This may be a read error, as it is one base from a much larger clone. The J gene is TRBJ2-7, the V gene TRBV9; TRBD1 might be the D (6 bases). Germline CDR1 is SGDLS and CDR2 is YYNGEE. This CDR3 contains 14 residues. The V end lost 4 bases, the J end lost 3 bases, and 14 bases lay between the germline ends. CDR3 coding DNA: TGTGCCAGCAGCATAGGGACATCGTACTACGAGCAGTACTTC. It codes for CASSIGTSYYEQYF.

The V gene is TRBV9, the J gene TRBJ1-2; D unclear. Trimming removed 6 bases from V and 7 bases from J, with 13 bases in between. Germline values: CDR1 SGDLS, CDR2 YYNGEE. The CDR3 totals 12 residues. The CDR3 loop reads CASTSTYSGYTF. The CDR3 DNA reads as TGTGCCAGCACCTCGACCTACTCTGGCTACACCTTC. Looking up the rest from reference TRBV9 and TRBJ1-2 gives the full variable domain: DSGVTQTPKHLITATGQRVTLRCSPRSGDLSVYWYQQSLDQGLQFLIQYYNGEERAKGNILERFSAQQFPDLHSELNLSSLELGDSALYFCASTSTYSGYTFGSGTRLTVV.

The rearrangement joins TRBV20-1 to TRBJ2-1, with 11 bases matching TRBD2. With 3 bases clipped from V and 1 base from J, the junction kept 11 bases outside the gene matches. Germline CDR1 DFQATT, CDR2 SNEGSKA (reference sequence). The CDR3 runs to 18 residues. CDR3 DNA sequence: TGCAGTGCTAGGACTAGCGGGATATTTGTGGAGTCCTACAATGAGCAGTTCTTC. This codes for CSARTSGIFVESYNEQFF.